The clone carrying this TCR beta chain was counted between two and nine times. The antigen remains unidentified. The sample belongs to a study of neurological immune-mediated disorders. Study observations and caveats: HTLV-1-associated myelopathy had the most TCR clonal expansion, while multiple sclerosis had the least, a level that fell below healthy controls. CDR3 amino acid sequences found in expanded clones were never shared across subjects, suggesting private repertoires in all groups.

This CDR3 has 15 amino acids. The J segment lost 4 bases and the V segment lost 1 base, leaving 7 bases of the junction unmatched. Germline V lookup: CDR1 DFQATT, CDR2 SNEGSKA (reference sequence). TCRdb ran MiXCR on the 5' RACE reads and lists one entry per CDR3 protein. Of more than 45,000 distinct CDR3 sequences in the sample, approximately 4.4% were seen once. The sample was PBMCs. This receptor was obtained from a man between 50 and 59 years old with multiple sclerosis. The chain carries TRBV20-1 and TRBJ2-5, with 9 bases that match TRBD2. CDR3 bases: TGCAGTGCTAGAGGTGACAGGCGGGGGGGAGAGACCCAGTACTTC. Encoded protein: CSARGDRRGGETQYF.